This TCR beta chain came from a study of cytomegalovirus exposure and HLA in healthy donors. Notes on the study in general: In a later analysis, donors in an Asian-associated ancestry cluster reportedly had fewer N-insertions in productive TCRs than the cohort mean. In a later analysis, compared with equally common non-associated chains, HLA-associated beta chains were more expanded. In vitro experiments confirmed that three CMV-associated chains were specific for CMV antigens. The study listed roughly 160 cytomegalovirus-associated TCR beta chains.

The PCR had 60 Vbeta and 13 Jbeta primers. TCRdb's table, derived via immunoSEQ multiplex PCR, lists solely in-frame clones and lacks some. The data contain roughly 110,000 clones, around two thirds of them singletons. On this clone itself: Its antigen is unidentified.

What was sequenced was PBMCs. This sequence was found in a woman between 40 and 55 years old in good health and CMV-seropositive.

The CDR3 DNA reads as TGTGCCAGCAGGATGACAGGGGAGGGTTCTGGGAACTATGGCTACACCTTC. Amino acid sequence: CASRMTGEGSGNYGYTF. The chain joins TRBV2 to TRBJ1-2; 8 bases fit TRBD1. Germline trimming cut 6 bases from V and 2 bases from J; bases unmatched to any gene: 14. CDR3 length equals 17 residues. Per the germline V gene, CDR1 is SNHLY and CDR2 is FYNNEI.